This note documents a single T cell receptor (beta chain) sequence. Its antigen is not identified. V was cut by 3 bases and J by 11 bases, with 7 bases left in between. This CDR3 spans 9 amino acids. Germline CDR1 SQVTM, CDR2 ANQGSEA. This sample is drawn from a study of blood T cells in healthy people across ages. Study outcomes and limitations: No one knew whether donors had CMV, which possibly confounded expanded clonotype changes. Whereas aged donors had fewer naive CD4+ cells, long-lived donors had more of them and higher diversity. The study could not conclusively compare naive and antigen-experienced cells, given its unsorted PBMCs.

A minimum of 7 million PBMCs was isolated per sample. Combining a sample-barcoded 5' primer with a J-beta primer mix, a second PCR ran for roughly 7 to 12 cycles. One entry per CDR3 protein results from TCRdb running MiXCR on the 5' RACE reads. The sample records approximately 1,000,000 distinct CDR3 sequences, around 43% being singletons. Sequencing input: blood. The chain carries TRBV29-1 and TRBJ2-5, with D hard to call. The source is a woman aged 55-69 years in good health. The CDR3 DNA reads TGCAGCGTTGACTATGAGCAGTACTTC. This encodes CSVDYEQYF.